This T cell receptor beta chain was captured by sequencing in a study of glioma-infiltrating T cells. Study-wide findings and caveats: Gliomas, especially low-grade, showed above-expected tissue-blood divergence; non-neoplastic patients showed below. CDR3 overlap between tissue and blood was very small.

Remarks on this clonotype: The antigen remains undetermined. One junction end disagrees with the germline gene, perhaps due to a read error.

Amplification of TCR alpha and beta CDR3 regions from RNA used iRepertoire nested multiplex PCR. For one-step reverse transcription and amplification, about 90-400 ng of tissue mRNA or PBMC total RNA was used. TCRdb processed the multiplex PCR reads anew with MiXCR; each CDR3 protein has one entry. The data contain approximately 110,000 distinct CDR3 sequences, about 25% of them seen just once; the ten biggest clones take up about 30%. The germline V gene has CDR1 SNHLY and CDR2 FYNNEI. CDR3 length: 11 amino acids. This rearrangement joins TRBV2 to TRBJ1-4, with D unresolved. Sequences were obtained from glioma tissue, nonneoplastic brain tissue, or PBMCs (not recorded which). The receptor was derived from a human donor with low-grade glioma or glioblastoma, undergoing nonglioma brain surgery, or in good health (not recorded which). CDR3 DNA sequence: TGTGCCAGCAGTGAAGCAAAAGCACCCGATTTT. It translates to CASSEAKAPDF.